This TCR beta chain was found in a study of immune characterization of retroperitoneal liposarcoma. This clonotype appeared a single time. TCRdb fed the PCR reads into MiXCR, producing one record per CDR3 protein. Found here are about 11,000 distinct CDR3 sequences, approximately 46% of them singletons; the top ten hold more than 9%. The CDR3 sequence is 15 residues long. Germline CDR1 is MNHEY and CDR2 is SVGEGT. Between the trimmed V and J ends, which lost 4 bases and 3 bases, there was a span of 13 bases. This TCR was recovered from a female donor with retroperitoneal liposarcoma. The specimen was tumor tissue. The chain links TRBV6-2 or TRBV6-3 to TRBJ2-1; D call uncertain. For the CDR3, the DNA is TGTGCCAGCAGTTTAGAGGACGGTTACTACAATGAGCAGTTCTTC. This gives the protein CASSLEDGYYNEQFF.